One and the same sample provided the 3 T cell receptor beta chains below, sequenced in a study of blood T cells in healthy people across ages. Next came a second PCR, run for about 7 to 11 cycles, which used a sample-barcoded 5' primer along with a J-beta primer mix. Each CDR3 protein is one row after TCRdb ran MiXCR on the 5' RACE reads. The sample includes about 800,000 distinct CDR3 sequences, 25% of them seen just once. This same sample was also part of a study on T cells of mothers and their children.

The sequencing input was blood. The receptor source for this set is a boy between 10 and 17 years old in good health.

This clonotype was observed a handful of times. The chain joins TRBV10-3 to TRBJ2-2, with 7 bases that match TRBD2. The germline V gene encodes CDR1 ENHRY and CDR2 SYGVKD. The CDR3 has 15 residues. The junction had 12 bases not matched to a gene; V was cut back by 8 bases and J by 6 bases. As DNA, the CDR3 is TGTGCCATCGGGTCCAACGGGGGGTACTCCGGGGAGCTGTTTTTT. Translated: CAIGSNGGYSGELFF.

The rearrangement joins TRBV27 to TRBJ2-1, with 11 positions matching TRBD2. CDR1 and CDR2 from the germline V gene are MNHEY and SMNVEV (reference sequence). J gave up 6 bases and V 0 bases, and 4 bases lay outside the gene matches. The CDR3 is made up of 16 amino acids. CDR3 sequence reads: CASSLSPSGRTNEQFF. As DNA, the CDR3 is TGTGCCAGCAGTTTATCCCCTAGCGGGAGGACCAATGAGCAGTTCTTC.

This sequence joins TRBV6-2 or TRBV6-3 and TRBJ2-7; D possibly matches TRBD1 or TRBD2 (5 bases each). V was pared by 2 bases and J by 0 bases, with 11 bases between. The CDR3 consists of 15 residues. Germline V gene data show CDR1 as MNHEY and CDR2 as SVGEGT. In DNA form, the CDR3 reads TGTGCCAGCAGTTACCCGGGACCGCTCTCCTACGAGCAGTACTTC. Residues: CASSYPGPLSYEQYF.